The 29 T cell receptor beta chains presented below share a single source sample, sequenced in a study of T-cell memory formation after mild COVID-19. TCRdb ran MiXCR on the 5' RACE reads and lists one entry per CDR3 protein. This sample has more than 250,000 distinct CDR3 sequences, with roughly 15% found just once. Sequences were obtained from PBMCs or a T cell subset sorted from them (not recorded which). All receptors derive from a man aged 18 to 30 who had mild COVID-19 (a few samples of this study predate the infection). Cell type and time point are not known.

This clonotype was seen a handful of times. The V and J genes are TRBV6-2 or TRBV6-3 and TRBJ1-5, with a weak D call TRBD1 (5 bases). V was shortened by 0 bases and J by 2 bases, with 14 bases between the two germline ends. Per germline, CDR1 MNHEY and CDR2 SVGEGT. This CDR3 is built from 17 residues. CDR3 nucleotide sequence: TGTGCCAGCAGTTACTCGATAGGAGGGGATGGCAATCAGCCCCAGCATTTT. Translation gives CASSYSIGGDGNQPQHF.

This clonotype was detected many times. This sequence joins TRBV4-2 and TRBJ2-1, with 9 bases identical to TRBD2. From germline, CDR1 is LGHNA and CDR2 YNFKEQ. V lost 3 bases, J lost 1 base, and 10 bases stayed unmatched. This CDR3 is 18 amino acids long. CDR3 sequence reads: CASSQGAGTSRSYNEQFF. CDR3 sequence (DNA): TGTGCCAGCAGCCAGGGGGCCGGGACTAGCCGATCCTACAATGAGCAGTTCTTC.

This clonotype has more than one count but fewer than ten. The rearrangement uses TRBV20-1 and TRBJ2-1; either TRBD1 or TRBD2 may fit D (5 bases each). V gave up 0 bases and J gave up 6 bases, with 15 bases separating them. The CDR3 loop spans 15 amino acids. Germline V gene data show CDR1 as DFQATT and CDR2 as SNEGSKA (reference sequence). Here the CDR3 DNA reads TGCAGTGCTAGAGATAGCCGGGGCTGGGGCAATGAGCAGTTCTTC. It encodes CSARDSRGWGNEQFF.

This clonotype has a handful of counts. The rearrangement joins TRBV6-4 to TRBJ2-3; TRBD2 matches at 10 bases. The CDR3 runs 15 residues. Germline values: CDR1 MRHNA, CDR2 SNTAGT. The trim removed 4 bases at V and 5 bases at J, leaving 6 bases unmatched. The CDR3 DNA is TGTGCCAGCAGTGTGGCTAGCGGGGGTATAGATACGCAGTATTTT. It codes for CASSVASGGIDTQYF.

This clonotype was seen a few times. V gene TRBV5-1 combines with J gene TRBJ2-5, with 9 bases lining up with TRBD1. The CDR3 has 16 residues. J lost 3 bases, V lost 2 bases, and 8 bases had no gene match. CDR1 is SGHRS, CDR2 YFSETQ, per germline. In DNA, the CDR3 is TGCGCCAGCAGCTTTTTCGGGACAGGGAAGGAAGAGACCCAGTACTTC. The encoded protein is CASSFFGTGKEETQYF. Looking up the rest from reference TRBV5-1 and TRBJ2-5 gives the full variable domain: KAGVTQTPRYLIKTRGQQVTLSCSPISGHRSVSWYQQTPGQGLQFLFEYFSETQRNKGNFPGRFSGRQFSNSRSEMNVSTLELGDSALYLCASSFFGTGKEETQYFGPGTRLLVL.

V is TRBV25-1 and J is TRBJ2-1, with 8 bases matching TRBD2. The CDR3 contains 14 residues. After removal of 8 bases from V and 9 bases from J, the junction contained 12 bases not matched to a gene. The germline V gene has CDR1 MGHDK and CDR2 SYGVNS. The CDR3, as DNA: TGTGCCAGCCTGAGGAGCGGGGGTTTAGGTGAGCAGTTCTTC. Protein product: CASLRSGGLGEQFF.

This clonotype was observed a few times. The chain has TRBV7-2 and TRBJ1-1; D gene ambiguous. The germline CDR1 and CDR2 sequences are SGHTA and FQGNSA. V was pared by 1 base and J by 3 bases, with 12 bases between. The CDR3 extends over 15 amino acids. DNA of the CDR3: TGTGCCAGCAGCTTAGGGGGTGGCAGTCACACTGAAGCTTTCTTT. Protein sequence: CASSLGGGSHTEAFF.

This clonotype has a handful of counts. This chain connects TRBV20-1 to TRBJ1-1; 9 bases are shared with TRBD1. In germline, CDR1 is DFQATT, CDR2 SNEGSKA (reference sequence). J gave up 0 bases and V 4 bases, and 6 bases lay outside the gene matches. This CDR3 contains 15 residues. CDR3 sequence (DNA): TGCAGTGCTACCAGGACAGGGGACCTGAACACTGAAGCTTTCTTT. Its protein is CSATRTGDLNTEAFF.

On this clonotype: The conserved phenylalanine or tryptophan is not found at the CDR3 terminus, so this likely reflects a read error. Here the CDR3 reads CASSQGGQGFTEAFS. CDR3 nucleotides: TGCGCCAGCAGCCAAGGGGGACAGGGCTTCACTGAAGCTTTCTCT. This sequence joins TRBV4-1 and TRBJ1-1; TRBD1 aligns across 9 bases. Germline V lookup: CDR1 MGHRA, CDR2 YSYEKL. The CDR3 runs to 15 residues. With V trimmed by 1 base and J by 4 bases, 4 bases remained unmatched.

The sample holds a few counts of this clonotype. The gene calls are TRBV2 and TRBJ2-5; 7 bases map to TRBD2. Looked up from germline, CDR1 is SNHLY and CDR2 is FYNNEI. J lost 4 bases, V lost 8 bases, and 10 bases had no gene match. The length of the CDR3 is 14 residues. The CDR3 protein is CASRGGRGVETQYF. The CDR3, as DNA: TGTGCCAGCCGAGGAGGTCGGGGGGTAGAGACCCAGTACTTC.

This clonotype has just a few counts. The CDR3 loop reads CASRQGAWDTQYF. As DNA, the CDR3 is TGCGCCAGCCGCCAGGGGGCTTGGGATACGCAGTATTTT. The J gene is TRBJ2-3, the V gene TRBV5-1; TRBD1 matches at 8 bases. The trim removed 7 bases at V and 6 bases at J, leaving 7 bases unmatched. This CDR3 has 13 residues. Germline values: CDR1 SGHRS, CDR2 YFSETQ.

This chain uses TRBV20-1 with TRBJ2-5, with no clear D. CDR1 is DFQATT, CDR2 SNEGSKA, per germline (reference sequence). This CDR3 comprises 13 residues. The CDR3 DNA reads as TGCACCCCCAGTGGACCTAGTGCCGAGACCCAGTACTTC. Translation: CTPSGPSAETQYF.

This chain joins TRBV7-9 and TRBJ1-4; D is unresolved. The CDR3 covers 16 residues. V lost 1 base and J 0 bases, leaving 9 bases between the germline ends. The V gene's germline CDR1 is SEHNR and CDR2 FQNEAQ (reference sequence). In nucleotides, the CDR3 is TGTGCCAGCAGCTTAGTTTGGGGATCAACTAATGAAAAACTGTTTTTT. This translates into CASSLVWGSTNEKLFF.

V gene TRBV7-2 combines with J gene TRBJ2-1; TRBD2 agrees at 7 bases. V dropped 5 bases and J dropped 13; count of bases not matched to a gene: 8. The CDR3 runs 12 residues. CDR1 and CDR2 (germline): SGHTA, FQGNSA. DNA of the CDR3: TGTGCCAGCAGCCCCCTAGCGGTTGAACAGTTCTTC. Protein product: CASSPLAVEQFF.

The DNA of the CDR3 is TGTGCCAGCAGTTGGGGGGATAGGGGCTACACCTTC. Its translation is CASSWGDRGYTF. The chain joins TRBV12-3 or TRBV12-4 to TRBJ1-2; D is perhaps TRBD1 (5 bases). The CDR3 runs 12 residues. V lost 4 bases and J 8 bases, leaving 11 bases between the germline ends.

The gene calls are TRBV11-2 and TRBJ2-1; tentative D call: TRBD1 (5 bases). Germline V lookup: CDR1 SGHAT, CDR2 FQNNGV. The CDR3 has 14 amino acids. V was pared by 2 bases and J by 7 bases, with 12 bases between. This CDR3 reads CASSLNAGYNEQFF. DNA for the CDR3: TGTGCCAGCAGCTTAAATGCAGGGTATAATGAGCAGTTCTTC.

The rearrangement links TRBV11-1 to TRBJ1-1; D remains unclear. This CDR3 spans 16 amino acids. CDR1 and CDR2 from the germline V gene are SGHAT and FQDESV (reference sequence). Trimming cost V 5 bases and J 4 bases, with 20 bases left between them. CDR3 DNA: TGTGCCAGCAGCCCAGGCCAGTCCGGACCGGTCACTGAAGCTTTCTTT. Its translation: CASSPGQSGPVTEAFF. The full variable domain, completed using reference TRBV11-1 and TRBJ1-1, is EAEVAQSPRYKITEKSQAVAFWCDPISGHATLYWYRQILGQGPELLVQFQDESVVDDSQLPKDRFSAERLKGVDSTLKIQPAELGDSAMYLCASSPGQSGPVTEAFFGQGTRLTVV.

This clonotype was seen ten or more times. CDR3 DNA: TGTGCCAGCAGCTTGGCTGGACAGGGTAGCAATGAGCAGTTCTTC. Translation gives CASSLAGQGSNEQFF. This chain connects TRBV7-3 to TRBJ2-1; 8 bases are shared with TRBD1. This CDR3 comprises 15 residues. V was clipped by 3 bases and J by 6 bases; unmatched bases: 7. The germline CDR1 and CDR2 sequences are SGHTA and FQGTGA. The full variable domain, in which reference TRBV7-3 and TRBJ2-1 provide the parts outside the CDR3, is GAGVSQTPSNKVTEKGKYVELRCDPISGHTALYWYRQSLGQGPEFLIYFQGTGAADDSGLPNDRFFAVRPEGSVSTLKIQRTERGDSAVYLCASSLAGQGSNEQFFGPGTRLTVL.

The V gene is TRBV3-1, the J gene TRBJ1-5, with D perhaps matching TRBD1 (5 bases). This CDR3 has 15 amino acids. Trimming removed 2 bases from V and 8 bases from J, with 16 bases in between. Per the germline V gene, CDR1 is LGHDT and CDR2 is YNNKEL (reference sequence). The CDR3: CASSQQLNRNKPQHF. In DNA form, the CDR3 reads TGTGCCAGCAGCCAACAGCTGAACAGGAATAAGCCCCAGCATTTT. Using reference TRBV3-1 and TRBJ1-5 for the parts outside the CDR3, the full variable domain is DTAVSQTPKYLVTQMGNDKSIKCEQNLGHDTMYWYKQDSKKFLKIMFSYNNKELIINETVPNRFSPKSPDKAHLNLHINSLELGDSAVYFCASSQQLNRNKPQHFGDGTRLSIL.

This clonotype was recorded only once. The chain links TRBV6-2 or TRBV6-3 to TRBJ2-1; weak D call: TRBD1 (5 bases). The germline V gene encodes CDR1 MNHEY and CDR2 SVGEGT. V gave up 1 base and J gave up 8 bases, with 9 bases separating them. This CDR3 has 13 amino acids. CDR3 DNA: TGTGCCAGCAGTTACTTAGGGGTTCATGAGCAGTTCTTC. It encodes CASSYLGVHEQFF.

The table lists this clonotype with a few counts. The chain carries TRBV6-5 and TRBJ2-5; 10 bases fit TRBD1. CDR3 size: 14 residues. V lost 4 bases to trimming and J lost 3 bases; unmatched junction nucleotides: 2. Looked up from germline, CDR1 is MNHEY and CDR2 is SVGAGI. The CDR3 coding sequence is TGTGCCAGCAGTTTCGGACAGGGGGAAGAGACCCAGTACTTC. It codes for CASSFGQGEETQYF.

Many counts were recorded for this clonotype. The CDR3 nucleotides are TGTGCCAGCAGTGACAGTTCCTACGAGCAGTACTTC. Residues: CASSDSSYEQYF. The chain links TRBV6-2 or TRBV6-3 to TRBJ2-7; the D gene is possibly TRBD1 (5 bases). CDR1 is MNHEY and CDR2 is SVGEGT in the germline V gene. The CDR3 covers 12 residues. V was clipped by 5 bases and J by 1 base, with 6 bases between them.

This clonotype occurred a few times. The chain has TRBV15 and TRBJ2-1, with a weak D call TRBD1 (6 bases). Germline assignment: CDR1 LNHNV and CDR2 YYDKDF (reference sequence). Trimming stripped 1 base from V and 14 bases from J, with 15 bases between. The CDR3 length is 13 residues. DNA for the CDR3: TGTGCCACCAGCAGAGCATACAGGGAAATTAAGTTCTTC. This codes for CATSRAYREIKFF.

Points on this clonotype: One base away lies a much larger clone, so this may be a sequencing read error. The rearrangement uses TRBV7-2 and TRBJ1-5, with 7 bases that match TRBD1. This CDR3 has 13 residues. CDR1 and CDR2 (germline): SGHTA, FQGNSA. After removal of 5 bases from V and 5 bases from J, the junction contained 3 bases not matched to a gene. The CDR3: CASSTQGYQPQHF. Written as DNA, the CDR3 is TGTGCCAGCAGCACACAGGGGTATCAGCCCCAGCATTTT. The variable domain in full, completed from reference TRBV7-2 and TRBJ1-5, reads GAGVSQSPSNKVTEKGKDVELRCDPISGHTALYWYRQSLGQGLEFLIYFQGNSAPDKSGLPSDRFSAERTGGSVSTLTIQRTQQEDSAVYLCASSTQGYQPQHFGDGTRLSIL.

CDR3 sequence reads: CASSPPSDNEKLFF. CDR3 DNA: TGTGCCAGCTCACCACCGTCAGATAATGAAAAACTGTTTTTT. The chain combines TRBV18 with TRBJ1-4, with unresolved D. CDR1 is KGHSH, CDR2 LQKENI, per germline. V shed 0 bases and J shed 4 bases, with 6 bases lying between them. This CDR3 has 14 amino acids. The variable domain in full, with the rest retrieved from reference TRBV18 and TRBJ1-4, is NAGVMQNPRHLVRRRGQEARLRCSPMKGHSHVYWYRQLPEEGLKFMVYLQKENIIDESGMPKERFSAEFPKEGPSILRIQQVVRGDSAAYFCASSPPSDNEKLFFGSGTQLSVL.

This clonotype was found a few times. The chain is built from TRBV4-1 and TRBJ2-1, with D possibly TRBD2 on 6 matching bases. The CDR3 is 11 amino acids. The ends were cut back, 5 bases at V and 10 bases at J, with 9 bases in the middle. CDR1 is MGHRA, CDR2 YSYEKL, per germline. CDR3 loop: CASSGAGEQFF. For the CDR3, the DNA is TGCGCCAGCAGCGGGGCGGGGGAGCAGTTCTTC.

This chain connects TRBV4-3 to TRBJ2-7, with D perhaps being TRBD1 or TRBD2 (5 bases each). Trimming removed 3 bases from V and 2 bases from J, with 17 bases in between. The CDR3 length is 16 residues. Germline V gene data show CDR1 as LGHNA and CDR2 as YSLEER. CDR3 bases: TGCGCCAGCAGCCAGAGGGACCAATGCGACGCCTACGAGCAGTACGTC. Protein product: CASSQRDQCDAYEQYV.

The chain couples TRBV6-2 or TRBV6-3 to TRBJ2-1, with 9 nucleotides matching TRBD2. The ends lost 6 bases at V and 4 bases at J; junction bases unmatched: 10. From germline, CDR1 is MNHEY and CDR2 SVGEGT. The CDR3 is 16 residues long. The CDR3 DNA reads as TGTGCCAGCAGGCGGCCGGCTAGCGGGGTTTACAATGAGCAGTTCTTC. Protein: CASRRPASGVYNEQFF.

This clonotype was seen a few times. The genes are TRBV15 and TRBJ2-5; D is perhaps TRBD2 (5 bases). Trimming took 5 bases from V and 2 from J, leaving 18 bases between them. Germline V gives CDR1 LNHNV, CDR2 YYDKDF (reference sequence). CDR3 length: 16 amino acids. CDR3 nucleotides: TGTGCCACCAGCCTGAGGCCAGGAGGACCGCAAGAGACCCAGTACTTC. It yields the protein CATSLRPGGPQETQYF.